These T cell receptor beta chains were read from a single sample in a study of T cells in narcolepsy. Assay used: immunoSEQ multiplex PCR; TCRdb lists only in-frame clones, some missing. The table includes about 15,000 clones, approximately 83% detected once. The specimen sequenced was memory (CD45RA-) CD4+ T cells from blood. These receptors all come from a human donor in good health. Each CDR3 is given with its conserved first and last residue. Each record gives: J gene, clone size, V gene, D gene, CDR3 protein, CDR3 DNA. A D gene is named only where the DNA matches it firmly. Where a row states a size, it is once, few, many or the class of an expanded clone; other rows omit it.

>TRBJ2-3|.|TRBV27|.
CASSSTYYTTDTQYF
TGTGCCAGCAGTTCAACATACTATACCACAGATACGCAGTATTTT
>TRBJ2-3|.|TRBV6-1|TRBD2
CASSEWAAGISTQYF
TGTGCCAGCAGTGAATGGGCAGCGGGAATAAGTACGCAGTATTTT
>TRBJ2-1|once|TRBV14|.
CASSQEVTYNEQFF
TGTGCCAGCAGCCAAGAAGTTACCTACAATGAGCAGTTCTTC
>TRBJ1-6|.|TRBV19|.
CASSMTVSLWNSPLHF
TGTGCCAGTAGTATGACAGTTTCGCTATGGAATTCACCCCTCCACTTT
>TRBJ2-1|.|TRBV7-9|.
CASSYRVQNEQFF
TGTGCCAGCAGCTACAGGGTTCAGAATGAGCAGTTCTTC
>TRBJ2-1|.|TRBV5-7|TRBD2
CASSYILAGGGYNEQFF
TGTGCCAGCAGCTACATTTTAGCGGGAGGCGGCTACAATGAGCAGTTCTTC
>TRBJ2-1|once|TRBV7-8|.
CASSQRWWADNEQFF
TGTGCCAGCAGCCAGCGTTGGTGGGCGGACAATGAGCAGTTCTTC
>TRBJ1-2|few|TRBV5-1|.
CASSEDRGGYTF
TGCGCCAGCAGCGAAGATAGGGGGGGCTACACCTTC
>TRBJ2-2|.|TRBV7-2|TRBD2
CASRSSGGNTGELFF
TGTGCCAGCAGATCTAGCGGGGGGAACACCGGGGAGCTGTTTTTT
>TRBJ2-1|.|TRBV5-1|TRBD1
CASRVLQGSNEQFF
TGCGCCAGCAGGGTCCTACAGGGGTCCAATGAGCAGTTCTTC
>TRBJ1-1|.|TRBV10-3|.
CALKSNTEAFF
TGTGCCCTAAAAAGTAACACTGAAGCTTTCTTT
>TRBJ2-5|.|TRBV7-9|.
CASSPLALMVQETQYF
TGTGCCAGCAGCCCCTTGGCCCTTATGGTCCAAGAGACCCAGTACTTC
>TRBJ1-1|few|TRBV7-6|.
CASSANPNTEAFF
TGTGCCAGCAGCGCCAATCCAAACACTGAAGCTTTCTTT
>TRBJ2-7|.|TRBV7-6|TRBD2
CASSLPKAAGVPYYEQYF
TGTGCCAGCAGCCTACCAAAAGCCGCGGGAGTTCCATACTACGAGCAGTACTTC
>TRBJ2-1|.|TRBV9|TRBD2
CASSVGSGGGWNEQFF
TGTGCCAGCAGCGTAGGAAGCGGGGGTGGGTGGAATGAGCAGTTCTTC
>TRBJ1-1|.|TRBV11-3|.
CASSFQSPEDTEAFF
TGTGCCAGCAGCTTCCAGTCCCCGGAGGACACTGAAGCTTTCTTT
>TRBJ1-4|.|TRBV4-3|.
CASSSGRGGVNEKLFF
TGCGCCAGCAGCTCCGGTCGGGGAGGGGTTAATGAAAAACTGTTTTTT
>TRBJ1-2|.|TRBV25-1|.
CASSELGQGHYGYTF
TGTGCCAGCAGTGAATTGGGGCAGGGGCACTATGGCTACACCTTC
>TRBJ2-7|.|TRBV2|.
CASSISYEQYF
TGTGCCAGCAGTATCAGCTACGAGCAGTACTTC
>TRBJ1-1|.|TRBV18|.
CASSPWEDAFTEAFF
TGTGCCAGCTCACCTTGGGAGGACGCGTTCACTGAAGCTTTCTTT
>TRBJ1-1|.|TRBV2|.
CASSFMDEAFF
TGTGCCAGCAGTTTCATGGATGAAGCTTTCTTT
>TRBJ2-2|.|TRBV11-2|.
CASVRASGTGELFF
TGTGCCAGCGTCCGGGCCTCCGGGACCGGGGAGCTGTTTTTT
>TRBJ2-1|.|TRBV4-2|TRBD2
CASSQQGTSGLMGEQFF
TGTGCCAGCAGCCAACAGGGGACTAGCGGGTTAATGGGGGAGCAGTTCTTC
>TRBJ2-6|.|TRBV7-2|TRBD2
CASSLIAGGSGANVLTF
TGTGCCAGCAGCTTAATAGCGGGGGGCTCTGGGGCCAACGTCCTGACTTTC
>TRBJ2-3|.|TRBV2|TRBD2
CASRELAGQASTDTQYF
TGTGCCAGCAGAGAACTAGCGGGGCAAGCTAGCACAGATACGCAGTATTTT
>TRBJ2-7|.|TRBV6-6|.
CASSSSHEQYF
TGTGCCAGCAGTAGCTCCCACGAGCAGTACTTC
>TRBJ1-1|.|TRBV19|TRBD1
CASSIPGQLNTEAFF
TGTGCCAGTAGTATTCCGGGACAGCTGAACACTGAAGCTTTCTTT
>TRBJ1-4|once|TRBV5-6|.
CASSKQGPTNEKLFF
TGTGCCAGCAGCAAACAGGGACCAACTAATGAAAAACTGTTTTTT
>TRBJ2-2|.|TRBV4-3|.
CASSQDPGVPGELFF
TGCGCCAGCAGCCAAGATCCAGGGGTCCCCGGGGAGCTGTTTTTT
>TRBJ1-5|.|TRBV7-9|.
CASAAAGVGSNQPQHF
TGTGCCAGCGCGGCCGCAGGGGTGGGCAGCAATCAGCCCCAGCATTTT
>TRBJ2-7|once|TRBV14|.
CASSQTYEQYF
TGTGCCAGCAGCCAAACCTACGAGCAGTACTTC
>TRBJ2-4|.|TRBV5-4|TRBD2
CASSLRSSGVGIQYF
TGTGCCAGCAGCTTGAGGTCTAGCGGGGTGGGTATTCAGTACTTC
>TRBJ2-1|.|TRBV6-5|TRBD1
CASTRQGLLNEQFF
TGTGCCAGCACCAGACAGGGTCTTTTGAATGAGCAGTTCTTC
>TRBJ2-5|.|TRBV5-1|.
CASTPTGQNQETQYF
TGCGCCAGCACACCCACAGGGCAGAACCAAGAGACCCAGTACTTC
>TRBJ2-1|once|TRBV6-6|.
CASSSPGGSYNEQFF
TGTGCCAGCAGCTCCCCCGGTGGCTCCTACAATGAGCAGTTCTTC
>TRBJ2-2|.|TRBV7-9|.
CASSLSTTGELFF
TGTGCCAGCAGCTTATCAACCACCGGGGAGCTGTTTTTT
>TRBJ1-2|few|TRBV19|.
CASSPFTGGTQGYGYTF
TGTGCCAGTAGTCCATTCACGGGGGGAACTCAGGGCTATGGCTACACCTTC
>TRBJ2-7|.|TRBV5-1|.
CASSVGPTGSYEQYF
TGCGCCAGCAGCGTTGGACCCACAGGGTCCTACGAGCAGTACTTC
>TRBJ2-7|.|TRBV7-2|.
CASSLSASGPYEQYF
TGTGCCAGCAGCTTAAGCGCGAGCGGTCCCTACGAGCAGTACTTC
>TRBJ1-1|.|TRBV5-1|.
CASSLETGGGAFF
TGCGCCAGCAGCTTGGAAACAGGCGGAGGAGCTTTCTTT